The entry below gives a single T cell receptor beta chain sequence along with its context. Germline is not matched at one junction end, which may reflect a read error. A second PCR, run for about 7 to 11 cycles, used a sample-barcoded 5' primer plus a J-beta primer mix. Each CDR3 protein is one row after TCRdb ran MiXCR on the 5' RACE reads. The sample includes some 780,000 distinct CDR3 sequences, roughly 50% of them seen just once. The CDR3 totals 17 residues. Germline CDR1 LGHNA, CDR2 YSLEER. The sample belongs to a study of blood T cells in healthy people across ages. Specimen: blood. The chain has TRBV4-3 and TRBJ2-1; 8 positions match TRBD2. This receptor was identified in a man aged 40-49 years in good health. This CDR3 reads CASSQDPSAGGYNKQFF. Here the CDR3 DNA reads TGCGCCAGCAGCCAAGATCCCTCGGCGGGAGGATACAATAAGCAGTTCTTC.